These 22 T cell receptor beta chains were all obtained from the same sample, sequenced in a study of blood T cell repertoires in COVID-19. Assay used: immunoSEQ multiplex PCR; TCRdb lists only in-frame clones, some missing. The sample records roughly 160,000 clones, roughly 88% being singletons. The sequencing input was peripheral blood. These receptors all stem from a man between 18 and 29 years old with acute or convalescent COVID-19.

The chain employs TRBV9 and TRBJ1-1; no definite D call. This CDR3 has 14 residues. Germline CDR1 is SGDLS and CDR2 is YYNGEE. V was cut by 2 bases and J by 1 base, with 9 bases left in between. Here the CDR3 reads CASSVGGRNTEAFF. The DNA of the CDR3 is TGTGCCAGCAGCGTCGGAGGGAGGAACACTGAAGCTTTCTTT.

The rearrangement joins TRBV5-1 to TRBJ1-1; 7 bases fit TRBD1. J gave up 5 bases and V 5 bases, and 12 bases lay outside the gene matches. This CDR3 comprises 15 residues. CDR1 is SGHRS, CDR2 YFSETQ, per germline. The CDR3 sequence: CASSQFTGEETEAFF. CDR3 DNA sequence: TGCGCCAGCAGTCAATTCACAGGGGAGGAAACTGAAGCTTTCTTT.

The genes are TRBV10-3 and TRBJ1-5; D may be TRBD1 (5 bases). Germline V gene sequence: CDR1 ENHRY, CDR2 SYGVKD. This CDR3 is 15 amino acids long. V dropped 10 bases and J dropped 0 bases, with 16 bases sitting between them. This CDR3 reads CATRVSAYSNQPQHF. CDR3 nucleotides: TGTGCCACCAGGGTATCAGCGTATAGCAATCAGCCCCAGCATTTT.

This clone came up once. In nucleotides, the CDR3 is TGTGCCTGGAGTACAAACAGGGTTGCTGGCTACACCTTC. Translated, it gives CAWSTNRVAGYTF. The chain has TRBV30 and TRBJ1-2; possible D gene TRBD1, 6 bases. CDR3 length: 13 residues. Trimming removed 2 bases at V and 7 bases at J, with 14 bases between. Per the germline V gene, CDR1 is GTSNPN and CDR2 is SVGIG (reference sequence).

The gene calls are TRBV5-1 and TRBJ2-2; TRBD1 is a possible D gene (6 bases). The germline V and J ends were trimmed by 0 bases and 4 bases, with 16 bases remaining between them. This CDR3 comprises 17 residues. CDR1 and CDR2 from the germline V gene are SGHRS and YFSETQ. CDR3 loop: CASSLARVGQITGELFF. CDR3 nucleotide sequence: TGCGCCAGCAGCTTGGCCAGGGTCGGACAGATCACCGGGGAGCTGTTTTTT. The variable domain in full, with the rest retrieved from reference TRBV5-1 and TRBJ2-2, is KAGVTQTPRYLIKTRGQQVTLSCSPISGHRSVSWYQQTPGQGLQFLFEYFSETQRNKGNFPGRFSGRQFSNSRSEMNVSTLELGDSALYLCASSLARVGQITGELFFGEGSRLTVL.

This clone has more than one count but fewer than ten. The chain combines TRBV3-1 (or the pseudogene TRBV3-2) with TRBJ2-2; a weak D match, TRBD2 (6 bases). This CDR3 has 14 residues. V was pared by 2 bases and J by 6 bases, with 10 bases between. Germline V gives CDR1 LGHDT, CDR2 YNNKEL (reference sequence). The CDR3 region is CASSQSPGAGELFF. As DNA, the CDR3 is TGTGCCAGCAGCCAATCCCCGGGGGCCGGGGAGCTGTTTTTT.

J is TRBJ2-5 and V is TRBV6-6; 10 bases match TRBD1. CDR3 length: 15 amino acids. From germline, CDR1 is MNHNY and CDR2 SVGAGI (reference sequence). The trim removed 5 bases at V and 2 bases at J, leaving 5 bases unmatched. CDR3 sequence: CASSPPGQGQETQYF. The CDR3 nucleotides read TGTGCCAGCAGTCCTCCGGGACAGGGGCAAGAGACCCAGTACTTC.

Concerning this clone itself: Other nucleotide sequences from this sample produce the same CDR3. V usage is TRBV18 and J usage is TRBJ1-1; tentatively, D is TRBD1 (6 bases). The CDR3 runs 13 residues. The germline gives CDR1 KGHSH, CDR2 LQKENI. V gave up 4 bases and J gave up 3 bases, with 9 bases separating them. In DNA, the CDR3 is TGTGCCAGCTCACTGACAGGAGACACTGAAGCTTTCTTT. It codes for CASSLTGDTEAFF. The variable domain in full, with the rest retrieved from reference TRBV18 and TRBJ1-1, is NAGVMQNPRHLVRRRGQEARLRCSPMKGHSHVYWYRQLPEEGLKFMVYLQKENIIDESGMPKERFSAEFPKEGPSILRIQQVVRGDSAAYFCASSLTGDTEAFFGQGTRLTVV.

The chain links TRBV14 to TRBJ1-2, with a weak D call TRBD1 (5 bases). From germline, CDR1 is SGHDN and CDR2 FVKESK. Trimming shortened V by 2 bases and J by 7 bases, and 23 bases separated the two germline ends. The CDR3 loop spans 17 amino acids. The CDR3 region has the DNA TGTGCCAGCAGCCAAACCTGGACACCGTTTTTTGCTGCTGGCTACACCTTC. Translation gives CASSQTWTPFFAAGYTF.

The sample holds a few counts of this clone. The chain combines TRBV5-1 with TRBJ2-7, with D perhaps TRBD2 (5 bases). Trimming cost V 2 bases and J 5 bases, with 14 bases left between them. The length of the CDR3 is 14 residues. CDR1 is SGHRS, CDR2 YFSETQ, per germline. CDR3 sequence: CASSFWGDEDEQYF. The CDR3 nucleotides read TGCGCCAGCAGCTTTTGGGGAGACGAGGACGAGCAGTACTTC. Combining the CDR3 with reference TRBV5-1 and TRBJ2-7 gives the whole variable domain KAGVTQTPRYLIKTRGQQVTLSCSPISGHRSVSWYQQTPGQGLQFLFEYFSETQRNKGNFPGRFSGRQFSNSRSEMNVSTLELGDSALYLCASSFWGDEDEQYFGPGTRLTVT.

This clone was counted a single time. This chain's CDR3 is CASSVEAGGGYTF. The CDR3 region has the DNA TGTGCCAGCAGCGTAGAGGCAGGGGGTGGCTACACCTTC. This chain joins TRBV9 and TRBJ1-2; TRBD1 aligns across 7 bases. The germline V gene has CDR1 SGDLS and CDR2 YYNGEE. The length of the CDR3 is 13 residues. The trim removed 0 bases at V and 7 bases at J, leaving 3 bases unmatched.

The chain employs TRBV3-1 (or the pseudogene TRBV3-2) and TRBJ1-5; D not certain. This CDR3 spans 17 amino acids. Germline V gene data show CDR1 as LGHDT and CDR2 as YNNKEL (reference sequence). Trimming removed 0 bases from V and 2 bases from J, with 14 bases in between. The CDR3 DNA reads as TGTGCCAGCAGCCAAGATCTAGGATCAGCGGGCAATCAGCCCCAGCATTTT. It yields the protein CASSQDLGSAGNQPQHF.

The rearrangement uses TRBV3-1 (or the pseudogene TRBV3-2) and TRBJ1-1; tentative D call: TRBD1 (6 bases). Germline V gene data show CDR1 as LGHDT and CDR2 as YNNKEL (reference sequence). This CDR3 contains 15 residues. Trimming took 4 bases from V and 1 from J, leaving 13 bases between them. The CDR3 loop is CASSRPGHRNTEAFF. The CDR3 nucleotides are TGTGCCAGCAGCCGACCGGGACACAGGAACACTGAAGCTTTCTTT.

The gene calls are TRBV3-1 (or the pseudogene TRBV3-2) and TRBJ1-1; weak D call: TRBD1 (6 bases). The CDR3 spans 16 residues. V dropped 1 base and J dropped 5 bases, with 17 bases sitting between them. Germline V CDR1 and CDR2: LGHDT, YNNKEL (reference sequence). CDR3 nucleotides: TGTGCCAGCAGCCAAGTCGGATTACAGGGAGATACTGAAGCTTTCTTT. It codes for CASSQVGLQGDTEAFF.

The chain employs TRBV19 and TRBJ1-4; 7 nucleotides line up with TRBD1. This CDR3 region has 14 residues. CDR1 is LNHDA and CDR2 is SQIVND in the germline V gene (reference sequence). The ends lost 8 bases at V and 7 bases at J; junction bases unmatched: 10. DNA for the CDR3: TGTGCCAGTGCCCGACAACAGGGGCGTGAAAAACTGTTTTTT. Translated: CASARQQGREKLFF.

The CDR3 region has the DNA TGTGCCTGGAGTTTGGACGGGGTCTCCTACGAGCAGTACTTC. The encoded protein is CAWSLDGVSYEQYF. The chain carries TRBV30 and TRBJ2-7; perhaps TRBD2 as D (5 bases). The V end lost 2 bases, the J end lost 0 bases, and 11 bases lay between the germline ends. The CDR3 covers 14 residues. Germline V lookup: CDR1 GTSNPN, CDR2 SVGIG (reference sequence).

The chain employs TRBV18 and TRBJ1-5, with 10 bases aligning to TRBD1. This CDR3 has 17 amino acids. Germline-derived CDR1 and CDR2 are KGHSH and LQKENI. The V and J ends lost 4 bases and 0 bases, in that order; junction bases with no gene match: 6. The CDR3 DNA reads as TGTGCCAGCTCACAAGAAGGGACAGGGGCTAGCAATCAGCCCCAGCATTTT. This encodes CASSQEGTGASNQPQHF.

The rearrangement joins TRBV2 to TRBJ1-5; perhaps TRBD1 as D (5 bases). In germline, CDR1 is SNHLY, CDR2 FYNNEI. Trimming removed 4 bases at V and 5 bases at J, with 9 bases between. This CDR3 spans 13 amino acids. The CDR3 DNA reads as TGTGCCAGCAGTGGACAGATTGATCAGCCCCAGCATTTT. Its protein is CASSGQIDQPQHF. Full variable domain (outside the CDR3, taken from reference TRBV2 and TRBJ1-5): EPEVTQTPSHQVTQMGQEVILRCVPISNHLYFYWYRQILGQKVEFLVSFYNNEISEKSEIFDDQFSVERPDGSNFTLKIRSTKLEDSAMYFCASSGQIDQPQHFGDGTRLSIL.

The J gene is TRBJ2-1, the V gene TRBV5-1, with 11 bases matching TRBD2. V lost 0 bases, J lost 9 bases, and 11 bases stayed unmatched. The CDR3 runs 17 residues. Germline V lookup: CDR1 SGHRS, CDR2 YFSETQ. The CDR3 here is CASSLARLGTSGTEQFF. The CDR3 DNA is TGCGCCAGCAGCTTGGCCCGATTAGGGACTAGCGGCACTGAGCAGTTCTTC.

The chain links TRBV7-9 to TRBJ2-7; D unresolved. This CDR3 spans 15 amino acids. CDR1 and CDR2 (germline): SEHNR, FQNEAQ (reference sequence). Trimming removed 2 bases from V and 0 bases from J, with 11 bases in between. This CDR3 is CASSLSTAASYEQYF. In DNA, the CDR3 is TGTGCCAGCAGCTTATCTACAGCTGCCTCCTACGAGCAGTACTTC.

This clone has just one count. The chain has TRBV9 and TRBJ2-3; the match to TRBD2 covers 10 bases. CDR1 is SGDLS and CDR2 is YYNGEE in the germline V gene. CDR3 length: 15 residues. The junction had 4 bases not matched to a gene; V was cut back by 4 bases and J by 2 bases. CDR3 nucleotide sequence: TGTGCCAGCAGCCTAGCGGGGGATTCCACAGATACGCAGTATTTT. It translates to CASSLAGDSTDTQYF.

The sample holds a few counts of this clone. The V call is TRBV5-5, the J call TRBJ1-6; D uncertain. The germline V gene has CDR1 SGHKS and CDR2 YYEKEE (reference sequence). The V end lost 4 bases, the J end lost 1 base, and 9 bases lay between the germline ends. The CDR3 has 15 residues. The DNA of the CDR3 is TGTGCCAGCAGCGCCGCGGGATCCTATAATTCACCCCTCCACTTT. Amino acid sequence: CASSAAGSYNSPLHF.